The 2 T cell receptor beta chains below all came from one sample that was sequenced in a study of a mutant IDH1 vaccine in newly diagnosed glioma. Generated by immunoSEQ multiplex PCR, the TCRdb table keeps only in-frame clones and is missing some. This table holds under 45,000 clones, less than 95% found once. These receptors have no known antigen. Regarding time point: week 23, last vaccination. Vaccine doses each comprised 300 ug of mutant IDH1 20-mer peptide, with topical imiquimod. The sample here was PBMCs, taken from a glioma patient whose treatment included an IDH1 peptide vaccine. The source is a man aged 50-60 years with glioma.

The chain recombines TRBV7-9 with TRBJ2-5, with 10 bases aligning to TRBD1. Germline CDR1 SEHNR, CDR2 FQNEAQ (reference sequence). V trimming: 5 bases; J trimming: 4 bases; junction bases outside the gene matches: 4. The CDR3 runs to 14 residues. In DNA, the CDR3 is TGTGCCAGCAGCCGCGGACAGGGGGGAGAGACCCAGTACTTC. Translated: CASSRGQGGETQYF.

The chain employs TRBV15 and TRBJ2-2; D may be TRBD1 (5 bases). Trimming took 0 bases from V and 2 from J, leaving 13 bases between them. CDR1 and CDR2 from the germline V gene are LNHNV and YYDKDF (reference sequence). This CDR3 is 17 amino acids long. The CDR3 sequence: CATSRDPKGPNTGELFF. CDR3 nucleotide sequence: TGTGCCACCAGCAGAGATCCCAAGGGGCCAAACACCGGGGAGCTGTTTTTT.